A few counts support the clone carrying this T cell receptor (beta chain). Expressed TCRB transcripts were sequenced because the entire RNA isolate underwent reverse transcription. Sequencing was performed with immunoSEQ multiplex PCR; in TCRdb, only in-frame clones are kept and a portion is missing. The sample holds around 430,000 clones, around 30% seen once. The sample comes from a study of beta chain features in type 1 diabetes. About the research overall: Across every sample, roughly 100 million sorted cells were examined in total.

The V gene's germline CDR1 is SEHNR and CDR2 FQNEAQ (reference sequence). J gave up 10 bases and V 7 bases, and 11 bases lay outside the gene matches. The CDR3 is 13 residues long. This TCR was sampled from a man aged 18 to 30 in good health. This chain connects TRBV7-9 to TRBJ1-1; TRBD1 matches 8 bases. The sample consisted of naive CD4+ T cells from blood. DNA for the CDR3: TGTGCCAGCACCCCAGCCAGGGGGCGATCAGCTTTCTTT. Translating it yields CASTPARGRSAFF.